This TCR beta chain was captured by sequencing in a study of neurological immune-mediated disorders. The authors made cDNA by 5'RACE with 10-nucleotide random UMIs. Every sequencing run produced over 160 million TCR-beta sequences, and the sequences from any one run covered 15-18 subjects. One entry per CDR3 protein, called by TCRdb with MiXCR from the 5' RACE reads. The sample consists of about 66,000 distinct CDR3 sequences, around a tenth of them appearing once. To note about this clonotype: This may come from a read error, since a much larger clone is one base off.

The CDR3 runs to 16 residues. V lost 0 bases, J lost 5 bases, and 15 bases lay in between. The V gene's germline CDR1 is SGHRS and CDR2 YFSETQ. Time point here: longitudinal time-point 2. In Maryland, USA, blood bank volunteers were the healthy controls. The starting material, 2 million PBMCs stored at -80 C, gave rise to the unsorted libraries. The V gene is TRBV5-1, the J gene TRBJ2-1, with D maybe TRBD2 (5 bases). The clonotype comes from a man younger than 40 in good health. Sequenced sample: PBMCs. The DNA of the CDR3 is TGCGCCAGCAGCTTGGCCTTAGGTAGCGTCCACAATGAGCAGTTCTTC. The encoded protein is CASSLALGSVHNEQFF.